The 29 T cell receptor beta chains below come from one sample, sequenced in a study of T cells in Graves' hyperthyroidism and ophthalmopathy. Amplification yielded TCR beta CDR3 regions, with RNA transcripts as the source. Primed by the HTBI set, a first-round RT-PCR was run on the TCR CDR3. From the multiplex PCR reads, TCRdb called clonotypes with MiXCR, one entry per CDR3 protein. In the table there are roughly 380,000 distinct CDR3 sequences, roughly 18% of which are singletons. The material sequenced was blood. The receptor set was obtained from a middle-aged woman with Graves' ophthalmopathy.

The chain joins TRBV19 to TRBJ2-7, with D possibly matching TRBD2 (5 bases). The CDR3 runs 14 residues. Trimming took off 3 bases at V and 6 bases at J, with 15 bases between the two ends. In germline, CDR1 is LNHDA, CDR2 SQIVND (reference sequence). In nucleotides, the CDR3 is TGTGCCAGTAGTATCTCGGGAACCTGGGGCGAGCAGTACTTC. Its protein product is CASSISGTWGEQYF.

At least ten counts were recorded for this clonotype. The V and J genes are TRBV20-1 and TRBJ2-7; D ambiguous. V lost 3 bases and J lost 2, with 8 bases in between. In germline, CDR1 is DFQATT, CDR2 SNEGSKA (reference sequence). The CDR3 has 12 amino acids. The CDR3 here is CSASGSTYEQYF. Here the CDR3 DNA reads TGCAGTGCTAGCGGGTCGACCTACGAGCAGTACTTC.

In its sample, this clonotype was seen many times. V gene TRBV12-3 or TRBV12-4 combines with J gene TRBJ2-2; 10 bases fit TRBD2. With 7 bases clipped from V and 5 bases from J, the junction kept 7 bases outside the gene matches. The CDR3 extends over 15 amino acids. The CDR3 reads CASTPGLARTGELFF. The CDR3 nucleotides read TGTGCCAGCACCCCGGGACTAGCGAGAACCGGGGAGCTGTTTTTT.

This clonotype was counted many times. The chain has TRBV19 and TRBJ1-1; 7 positions match TRBD1. CDR3 length: 14 amino acids. Trimming took 4 bases from V and 6 from J; bases not matched to a gene: 8. Looked up from germline, CDR1 is LNHDA and CDR2 is SQIVND (reference sequence). The chain's CDR3 is CASSTDREYAEAFF. In nucleotides, the CDR3 is TGTGCCAGTAGTACCGACAGGGAGTACGCTGAAGCTTTCTTT.

The V gene is TRBV12-3 or TRBV12-4, the J gene TRBJ2-7; TRBD2 aligns across 9 bases. With 3 bases clipped from V and 6 bases from J, the junction kept 12 bases outside the gene matches. The CDR3 is 16 amino acids. CDR3 sequence: CASSLGGRAGPAEQYF. In nucleotides, the CDR3 is TGTGCCAGCAGTTTGGGCGGGAGGGCCGGTCCGGCCGAGCAGTACTTC.

In its sample, this clonotype was seen many times. V and J are TRBV28 and TRBJ1-3, with D unresolved. CDR1 and CDR2 from the germline V gene are MDHEN and SYDVKM. Trimming took 6 bases from V and 3 from J, leaving 9 bases between them. The CDR3 covers 13 residues. The CDR3 sequence: CASRAFGGNTIYF. The CDR3 nucleotides are TGTGCCAGCAGGGCTTTTGGTGGAAACACCATATATTTT.

This clonotype has a count of ten or more. The chain employs TRBV2 and TRBJ2-2; unclear D gene. Germline CDR1 is SNHLY and CDR2 is FYNNEI. Trimming took off 6 bases at V and 3 bases at J, with 14 bases between the two ends. The CDR3 has 15 residues. The CDR3 loop reads CASRGWLGDTGELFF. CDR3 nucleotide sequence: TGTGCCAGCAGAGGATGGCTTGGTGACACCGGGGAGCTGTTTTTT.

The V and J genes are TRBV7-2 and TRBJ2-5; 11 bases are a match to TRBD1. V lost 3 bases to trimming and J lost 5 bases; unmatched junction nucleotides: 5. This CDR3 has 15 residues. Germline V gene data show CDR1 as SGHTA and CDR2 as FQGNSA. DNA for the CDR3: TGTGCCAGCAGCTTCCACCGGGACAGGGGGGAGACCCAGTACTTC. Protein sequence: CASSFHRDRGETQYF.

This clonotype was detected a few times. One base away lies a much larger clone, so this may be a sequencing read error. J is TRBJ1-5 and V is TRBV9; the D gene is possibly TRBD1 (6 bases). The CDR3 sequence is 15 residues long. The germline CDR1 and CDR2 sequences are SGDLS and YYNGEE. V was pared by 3 bases and J by 3 bases, with 13 bases between. The CDR3 loop is CASSESGVINQPQHF. The CDR3 bases are TGTGCCAGCAGCGAATCAGGGGTCATCAATCAGCCCCAGCATTTT.

In this sample, this clonotype turned up many times. This chain links TRBV6-5 with TRBJ2-5, with unresolved D. Deletions cut 8 bases from V and 7 bases from J, with 11 bases between. This CDR3 comprises 11 residues. The germline gives CDR1 MNHEY, CDR2 SVGAGI. CDR3 coding DNA: TGTGCCAGCGGAACTACGGGGACCCAGTACTTC. Residues: CASGTTGTQYF.

With respect to this clonotype: Germline is not matched at one junction end, which may reflect a read error. V is TRBV6-4 and J is TRBJ1-5; D unclear. The CDR3 sequence is 16 residues long. Germline V gene data show CDR1 as MRHNA and CDR2 as SNTAGT. The CDR3 DNA follows: TGTGCCACCTCTCCGGGTCGGGGAAACGGCAATCAGCCCCAGCATTTC. Encoded protein: CATSPGRGNGNQPQHF.

This clonotype was observed many times. The chain uses TRBV10-3 and TRBJ1-5; D remains unclear. The V gene's germline CDR1 is ENHRY and CDR2 SYGVKD. The CDR3 extends over 15 amino acids. Trimming removed 0 bases at V and 0 bases at J, with 6 bases between. Here the CDR3 reads CAISESDLSNQPQHF. As DNA, the CDR3 is TGTGCCATCAGTGAGTCGGACCTTAGCAATCAGCCCCAGCATTTT.

The J gene is TRBJ2-7, the V gene TRBV7-8, with 12 bases matching TRBD2. The CDR3 totals 15 residues. Unmatched junction bases numbered 6, after V lost 6 bases and J lost 3 bases. Germline V CDR1 and CDR2: SGHVS, FQNEAQ. CDR3 sequence (DNA): TGTGCCAGCAGTCAAGGACTAGCGGGAAACTACGAGCAGTACTTC. It is translated as CASSQGLAGNYEQYF.

This clonotype was recorded at least ten times. This rearrangement joins TRBV6-5 to TRBJ2-7; perhaps D is TRBD1 or TRBD2 (5 bases each). Looked up from germline, CDR1 is MNHEY and CDR2 is SVGAGI. The V end lost 0 bases, the J end lost 1 base, and 13 bases lay between the germline ends. The CDR3 extends over 16 amino acids. The CDR3 nucleotides are TGTGCCAGCAGTTACTCGCCAGGGCGGAGGTCCTACGAGCAGTACTTC. This codes for CASSYSPGRRSYEQYF.

This clonotype was found many times. The chain links TRBV6-5 to TRBJ2-2, with 16 bases fitting TRBD2. The CDR3 totals 16 residues. Germline assignment: CDR1 MNHEY and CDR2 SVGAGI. Germline trimming cut 7 bases from V and 4 bases from J; bases unmatched to any gene: 3. The CDR3 is CASTGLAGGGTGELFF. DNA for the CDR3: TGTGCCAGCACGGGACTAGCGGGGGGGGGCACCGGGGAGCTGTTTTTT.

This clonotype was detected ten times or more. The gene calls are TRBV29-1 and TRBJ2-7, with TRBD1 as a possible D gene (6 bases). The CDR3 loop spans 12 amino acids. In germline, CDR1 is SQVTM, CDR2 ANQGSEA. V gave up 5 bases and J gave up 0 bases, with 8 bases separating them. The CDR3 nucleotides are TGCAGCGTTTCACAGGGCTCCTACGAGCAGTACTTC. Amino acid sequence: CSVSQGSYEQYF.

This clonotype was observed many times. Compared with germline, one end of the junction differs, possibly owing to a read error. V and J are TRBV6-2 or TRBV6-3 and TRBJ1-5; D gene uncertain. Per germline, CDR1 MNHEY and CDR2 SVGEGT. This CDR3 is 14 amino acids long. The CDR3 loop reads CASNYSPGSQPQHF. The CDR3, as DNA: TGTGCCAGCAATTACTCCCCGGGAAGTCAGCCCCAGCATTTT.

This clonotype was detected many times. The V and J genes are TRBV29-1 and TRBJ2-6; D might be TRBD2 (6 bases). V lost 7 bases and J lost 2, with 9 bases in between. The CDR3 totals 13 residues. Germline CDR1 reads SQVTM; CDR2 reads ANQGSEA. The CDR3 is CSASGAGANVLTF. The CDR3 nucleotides are TGCAGCGCGTCGGGGGCTGGGGCCAACGTCCTGACTTTC.

The rearrangement uses TRBV12-3 or TRBV12-4 and TRBJ1-1, with D maybe TRBD1 (5 bases). The CDR3 has 14 residues. V lost 0 bases, J lost 4 bases, and 9 bases lay in between. The CDR3 here is CASSLAGPSTEAFF. CDR3 sequence (DNA): TGTGCCAGCAGTTTAGCGGGACCGAGCACTGAAGCTTTCTTT.

This clonotype occurred many times. J is TRBJ2-2 and V is TRBV5-1; 13 bases are a match to TRBD2. Per the germline V gene, CDR1 is SGHRS and CDR2 is YFSETQ. The V segment lost 4 bases and the J segment 5 bases; nucleotides outside the gene matches: 11. The CDR3 runs to 18 residues. This CDR3 reads CASSGGTSGKKITGELFF. DNA of the CDR3: TGCGCCAGCAGCGGCGGGACTAGCGGGAAGAAAATAACCGGGGAGCTGTTTTTT.

The chain recombines TRBV28 with TRBJ1-1; D is possibly TRBD1 (6 bases). The ends were cut back, 7 bases at V and 5 bases at J, with 20 bases in the middle. There are 15 residues in the CDR3. Germline V CDR1 and CDR2: MDHEN, SYDVKM. This CDR3 reads CASTSYREAWTEAFF. The CDR3, as DNA: TGTGCCAGCACTTCCTACAGGGAGGCTTGGACTGAAGCTTTCTTT.

There are many counts of this clonotype. The rearrangement uses TRBV11-2 and TRBJ1-1, with 7 positions matching TRBD1. The CDR3 length is 16 residues. The V and J ends lost 2 bases and 3 bases, in that order; junction bases with no gene match: 9. Germline CDR1 SGHAT, CDR2 FQNNGV. For the CDR3, the DNA is TGTGCCAGCAGCTTAAACAGGGGAGGAGGTTACACTGAAGCTTTCTTT. Translation gives CASSLNRGGGYTEAFF.

Ten or more counts support this clonotype. The CDR3 DNA is TGCGCCAGCAGCCAAGATACCACGTTAAGCTCCTACGAGCAGTACTTC. It encodes CASSQDTTLSSYEQYF. The chain has TRBV4-3 and TRBJ2-7, with D hard to call. V lost 0 bases to trimming and J lost 0 bases, with 12 bases between them. The CDR3 loop spans 16 amino acids. The germline CDR1 and CDR2 sequences are LGHNA and YSLEER.

A note on this clonotype: Sequence at one end of the junction differs from germline and may be a read error. V and J are TRBV7-7 and TRBJ2-7; TRBD2 agrees at 8 bases. CDR1 is SSHAT, CDR2 FNYEAQ, per germline (reference sequence). The CDR3 runs 17 residues. The CDR3 spells CASSPEEGTREIYEQYF. The CDR3 DNA follows: TGTGCTAGCAGCCCCGAGGAGGGGACTAGGGAAATCTACGAGCAGTACTTC.

This clonotype was seen ten or more times. V gene TRBV6-1 combines with J gene TRBJ2-1; D may match TRBD1 or TRBD2 (5 bases each). Trimming took off 7 bases at V and 4 bases at J, with 14 bases between the two ends. Looked up from germline, CDR1 is MNHNS and CDR2 is SASEGT. The CDR3 loop spans 14 amino acids. CDR3 protein: CASTERGVYNEQFF. The CDR3 DNA reads TGTGCCAGCACCGAGAGGGGCGTGTACAATGAGCAGTTCTTC.

This clonotype was counted at least ten times. The rearrangement links TRBV3-1 to TRBJ1-2; TRBD1 matches 12 bases. The length of the CDR3 is 13 residues. CDR1 and CDR2 from the germline V gene are LGHDT and YNNKEL (reference sequence). With V trimmed by 6 bases and J by 8 bases, 4 bases remained unmatched. The chain's CDR3 is CASRGTGGDGYTF. DNA for the CDR3: TGTGCCAGCAGAGGGACAGGGGGCGACGGCTACACCTTC.

V and J are TRBV19 and TRBJ2-5; D possibly corresponds to TRBD2 (5 bases). The CDR3 loop spans 16 amino acids. Germline loops: CDR1 LNHDA, CDR2 SQIVND (reference sequence). Trimming removed 3 bases at V and 2 bases at J, with 16 bases between. In nucleotides, the CDR3 is TGTGCCAGTAGTATCCGCAGTAGCGCCCTTCAAGAGACCCAGTACTTC. This encodes CASSIRSSALQETQYF.

This clonotype was seen at least ten times. The chain combines TRBV15 with TRBJ1-2; the D is unclear. CDR1 LNHNV and CDR2 YYDKDF come from the germline V gene (reference sequence). Deletions cut 3 bases from V and 4 bases from J, with 9 bases between. This CDR3 has 13 amino acids. CDR3 loop: CATSSGLVYGYTF. The CDR3 nucleotides are TGTGCCACCAGCAGCGGGCTGGTCTATGGCTACACCTTC.

J is TRBJ1-5 and V is TRBV4-1; D perhaps matches TRBD1 (5 bases). The CDR3 consists of 16 residues. V was shortened by 4 bases and J by 4 bases, with 17 bases between the two germline ends. CDR1 is MGHRA and CDR2 is YSYEKL in the germline V gene. CDR3 DNA: TGCGCCAGCAGCCTACTGCCAGGGCAGAGGAATCAGCCCCAGCATTTT. Translating gives CASSLLPGQRNQPQHF.